The entry that follows covers one T cell receptor (beta chain) sequence. Its target is unknown. Profiling relied on immunoSEQ multiplex PCR, and the TCRdb table lists in-frame clones only, not all of them. The profile shows under 300,000 clones, 90% of them singletons. This CDR3 has 15 amino acids. Germline V gives CDR1 MNHEY, CDR2 SVGAGI. The V gene end was trimmed by 6 bases and the J gene end by 3 bases; junction bases not matched to a gene: 8. The data originate from a study of cytomegalovirus exposure and HLA in healthy donors. As for the study in general: The same platform used for the approximately 670 first-cohort repertoires was also used for the 100 to 150 validation repertoires, as a later analysis reported.

Study findings and constraints: In vitro experiments confirmed that three CMV-associated chains were specific for CMV antigens.

Material: PBMCs. The sequence was obtained from a woman under 30 in good health and CMV-seronegative. The V and J genes are TRBV6-5 and TRBJ2-1; TRBD2 aligns across 7 bases. The CDR3 here is CASRSAGVLYNEQFF. CDR3 DNA sequence: TGTGCCAGCAGGTCCGCGGGGGTCCTCTACAATGAGCAGTTCTTC.